Each of the 10 T cell receptor beta chains below was sequenced from the same sample in a study of CD8 T cells in ankylosing spondylitis. From the 5' RACE reads, TCRdb called clonotypes with MiXCR, one entry per CDR3 protein. The sample yields about 340,000 distinct CDR3 sequences, about 15% seen once. Sequenced input: blood, either unsorted or a sorted T cell fraction (not recorded which). The receptors originated from a male donor with ankylosing spondylitis or in good health (not recorded which).

This clonotype was seen only a few times. V is TRBV12-3 or TRBV12-4 and J is TRBJ1-4; D possibly corresponds to TRBD1 (5 bases). The CDR3 is 14 residues long. V was cut by 3 bases and J by 4 bases, with 9 bases left in between. The CDR3 loop reads CASSLGDRNEKLFF. In nucleotides, the CDR3 is TGTGCCAGCAGTTTGGGGGACCGTAATGAAAAACTGTTTTTT.

The rearrangement uses TRBV20-1 and TRBJ1-2; D is undetermined. The CDR3 runs to 11 residues. Germline V CDR1 and CDR2: DFQATT, SNEGSKA (reference sequence). Trimming cost V 3 bases and J 6 bases, with 8 bases left between them. The CDR3 here is CSASLGNGYTF. CDR3 sequence (DNA): TGCAGTGCTAGTTTAGGGAATGGCTACACCTTC.

The V call is TRBV7-6, the J call TRBJ2-7; 9 nucleotides line up with TRBD1. Germline V CDR1 and CDR2: SGHVS, FNYEAQ. This CDR3 is 14 amino acids long. The V segment lost 1 base and the J segment 6 bases; nucleotides outside the gene matches: 4. CDR3 region: CASSLVRTGVEQYF. The CDR3 region has the DNA TGTGCCAGCAGCTTAGTTAGGACAGGGGTCGAGCAGTACTTC.

J is TRBJ2-7 and V is TRBV20-1, with unresolved D. CDR3 length equals 14 residues. V gave up 5 bases and J gave up 3 bases, with 17 bases separating them. Germline values: CDR1 DFQATT, CDR2 SNEGSKA (reference sequence). The CDR3 sequence: CSARLQLNNYEQYF. CDR3 coding DNA: TGCAGTGCTCGCCTCCAGCTAAATAACTACGAGCAGTACTTC.

The chain uses TRBV5-1 and TRBJ1-1; TRBD1 matches at 8 bases. J was trimmed by 4 bases and V by 3 bases; bases with no gene match: 2. CDR3 length: 13 amino acids. Germline loops: CDR1 SGHRS, CDR2 YFSETQ. In DNA, the CDR3 is TGCGCCAGCAGCTGGACAGGGATCACTGAAGCTTTCTTT. It translates to CASSWTGITEAFF.

The genes are TRBV9 and TRBJ2-2, with D hard to call. Germline V gene data show CDR1 as SGDLS and CDR2 as YYNGEE. Deletions cut 6 bases from V and 0 bases from J, with 12 bases between. CDR3 length: 15 residues. The CDR3 sequence is CASTWGRANTGELFF. The CDR3 nucleotides are TGTGCCAGCACCTGGGGAAGGGCGAACACCGGGGAGCTGTTTTTT.

This clonotype was detected only a few times. J is TRBJ2-5 and V is TRBV27; D is perhaps TRBD1 (6 bases). This CDR3 has 15 amino acids. Trimming pared 4 bases from V and 4 bases from J, leaving 16 bases between. Germline V gene lookup returns CDR1 MNHEY and CDR2 SMNVEV (reference sequence). In nucleotides, the CDR3 is TGTGCCAGCAGTTACAGGGTCGTTAGTGTAGAGACCCAGTACTTC. Its translation is CASSYRVVSVETQYF.

The rearrangement joins TRBV25-1 to TRBJ1-3; D call uncertain. Germline V gives CDR1 MGHDK, CDR2 SYGVNS. Trimming pared 6 bases from V and 0 bases from J, leaving 6 bases between. The CDR3 is 13 amino acids. CDR3 bases: TGTGCCAGCAGATATCTCTCTGGAAACACCATATATTTT. It is translated as CASRYLSGNTIYF.

This clonotype was counted between two and nine times. The chain couples TRBV15 to TRBJ1-3; 8 bases are a match to TRBD1. CDR1 is LNHNV, CDR2 YYDKDF, per germline (reference sequence). Losses at the gene ends were 0 bases for V and 3 bases for J; bases not matched to a gene: 7. This CDR3 has 17 amino acids. The CDR3 bases are TGTGCCACCAGCAGAGATCCCCAGGGGGCTGTTGGAAACACCATATATTTT. This codes for CATSRDPQGAVGNTIYF.

The V gene is TRBV5-1, the J gene TRBJ2-7; either TRBD1 or TRBD2 may supply D (5 bases each). The germline gives CDR1 SGHRS, CDR2 YFSETQ. The CDR3 loop spans 13 amino acids. V lost 1 base and J lost 12, with 17 bases in between. CDR3 residues: CASSLTEGPGWYF. The CDR3 bases are TGCGCCAGCAGCTTGACAGAGGGGCCTGGGTGGTACTTC. Full variable domain (rest looked up from reference TRBV5-1 and TRBJ2-7): KAGVTQTPRYLIKTRGQQVTLSCSPISGHRSVSWYQQTPGQGLQFLFEYFSETQRNKGNFPGRFSGRQFSNSRSEMNVSTLELGDSALYLCASSLTEGPGWYFGPGTRLTVT.